This T cell receptor beta chain stems from a study of hypomethylating agent response in myelodysplastic syndrome. Overall study: Response meant complete response or hematologic improvement; all other patients were non-responders. Overall study results and limits: The cohort was small, with only about 10 patients analyzed. After hypomethylating agent treatment, diversity and clonality showed no significant change, overall or by response.

Comments on this clone: Antigen: not known.

Germline lookup yields CDR1 SGDLS and CDR2 YYNGEE. The ends were cut back, 0 bases at V and 4 bases at J, with 14 bases in the middle. This CDR3 contains 16 residues. TCRdb's table, derived via immunoSEQ multiplex PCR, lists solely in-frame clones and lacks some. In the table there are almost 7,500 clones, roughly 86% of which are singletons. The J gene is TRBJ1-3, the V gene TRBV9, with no clear D. The sequence was obtained from a human donor with myelodysplastic syndrome. Sequencing was performed on bone marrow, taken before or after starting hypomethylating agent treatment for myelodysplastic syndrome (not recorded which). The CDR3 here is CASSVERAPQGNTIYF. The CDR3 nucleotides are TGTGCCAGCAGCGTAGAAAGGGCTCCTCAAGGAAACACCATATATTTT.